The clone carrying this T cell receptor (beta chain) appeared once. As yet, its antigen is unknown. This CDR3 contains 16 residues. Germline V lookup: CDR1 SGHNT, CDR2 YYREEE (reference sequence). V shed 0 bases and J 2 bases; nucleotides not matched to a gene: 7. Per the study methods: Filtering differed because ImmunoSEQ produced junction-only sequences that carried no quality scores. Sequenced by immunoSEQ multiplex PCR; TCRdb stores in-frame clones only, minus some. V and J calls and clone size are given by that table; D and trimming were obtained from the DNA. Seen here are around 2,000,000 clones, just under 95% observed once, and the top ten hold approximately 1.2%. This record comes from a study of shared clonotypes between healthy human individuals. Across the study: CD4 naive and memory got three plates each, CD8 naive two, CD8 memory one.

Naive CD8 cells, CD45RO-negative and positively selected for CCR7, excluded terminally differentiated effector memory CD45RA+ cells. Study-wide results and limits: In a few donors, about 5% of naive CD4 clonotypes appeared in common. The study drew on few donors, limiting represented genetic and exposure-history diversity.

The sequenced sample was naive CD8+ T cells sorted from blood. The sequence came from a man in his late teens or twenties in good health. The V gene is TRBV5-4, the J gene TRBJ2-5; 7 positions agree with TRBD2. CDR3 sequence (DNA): TGTGCCAGCAGCTTGGAGGCGGGAGTAGATCAAGAGACCCAGTACTTC. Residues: CASSLEAGVDQETQYF. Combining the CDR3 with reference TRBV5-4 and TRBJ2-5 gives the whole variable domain ETGVTQSPTHLIKTRGQQVTLRCSSQSGHNTVSWYQQALGQGPQFIFQYYREEENGRGNFPPRFSGLQFPNYSSELNVNALELDDSALYLCASSLEAGVDQETQYFGPGTRLLVL.